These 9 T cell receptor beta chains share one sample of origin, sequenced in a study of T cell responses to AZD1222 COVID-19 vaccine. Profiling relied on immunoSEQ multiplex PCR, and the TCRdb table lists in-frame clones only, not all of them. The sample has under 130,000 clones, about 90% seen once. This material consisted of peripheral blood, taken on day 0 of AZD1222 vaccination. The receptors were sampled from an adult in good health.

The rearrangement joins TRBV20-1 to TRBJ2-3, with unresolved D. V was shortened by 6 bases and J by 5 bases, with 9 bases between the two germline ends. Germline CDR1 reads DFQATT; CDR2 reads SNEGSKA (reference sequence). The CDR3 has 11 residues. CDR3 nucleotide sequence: TGCAGTGCCCTCGTCGGAGATACGCAGTATTTT. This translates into CSALVGDTQYF.

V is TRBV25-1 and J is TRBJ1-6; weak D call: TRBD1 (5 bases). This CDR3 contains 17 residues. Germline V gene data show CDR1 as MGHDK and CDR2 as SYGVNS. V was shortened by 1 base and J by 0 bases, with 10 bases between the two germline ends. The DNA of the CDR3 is TGTGCCAGCAGTGAATCCCACAGGAGCTCCTATAATTCACCCCTCCACTTT. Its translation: CASSESHRSSYNSPLHF.

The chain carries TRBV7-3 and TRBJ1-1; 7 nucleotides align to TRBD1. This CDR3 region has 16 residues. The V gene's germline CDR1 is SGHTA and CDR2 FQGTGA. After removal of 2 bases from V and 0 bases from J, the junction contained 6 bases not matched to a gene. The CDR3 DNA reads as TGTGCCAGCAGCTTAGGAGGGGGCGGTATGAACACTGAAGCTTTCTTT. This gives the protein CASSLGGGGMNTEAFF.

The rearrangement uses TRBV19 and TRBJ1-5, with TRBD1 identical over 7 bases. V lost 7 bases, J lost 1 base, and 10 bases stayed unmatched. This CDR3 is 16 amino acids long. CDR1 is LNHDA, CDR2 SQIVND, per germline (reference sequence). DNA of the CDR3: TGTGCCAGTACCACAAGCAGGGGGGGGAGCAATCAGCCCCAGCATTTT. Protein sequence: CASTTSRGGSNQPQHF.

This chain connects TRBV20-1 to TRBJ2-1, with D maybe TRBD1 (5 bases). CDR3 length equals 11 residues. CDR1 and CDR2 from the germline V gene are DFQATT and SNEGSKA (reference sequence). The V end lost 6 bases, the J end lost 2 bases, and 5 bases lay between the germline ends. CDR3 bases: TGCAGTGCGGGGCCCTACAATGAGCAGTTCTTC. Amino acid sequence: CSAGPYNEQFF.

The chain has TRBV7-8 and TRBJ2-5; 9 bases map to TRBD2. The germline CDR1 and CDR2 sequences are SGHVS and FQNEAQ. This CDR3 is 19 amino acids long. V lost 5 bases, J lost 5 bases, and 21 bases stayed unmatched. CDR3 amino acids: CASSPPPASGASLRETQYF. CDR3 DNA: TGTGCCAGCAGCCCCCCCCCGGCTAGCGGGGCCTCCCTGAGGGAGACCCAGTACTTC. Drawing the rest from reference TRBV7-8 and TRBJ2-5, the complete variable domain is GAGVSQSPRYKVAKRGQDVALRCDPISGHVSLFWYQQALGQGPEFLTYFQNEAQLDKSGLPSDRFFAERPEGSVSTLKIQRTQQEDSAVYLCASSPPPASGASLRETQYFGPGTRLLVL.

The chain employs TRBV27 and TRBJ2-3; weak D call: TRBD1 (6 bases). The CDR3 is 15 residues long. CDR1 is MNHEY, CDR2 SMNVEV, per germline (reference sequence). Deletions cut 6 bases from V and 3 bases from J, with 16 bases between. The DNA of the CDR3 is TGTGCCAGCAGCCCACAGGGATACGTGACAGATACGCAGTATTTT. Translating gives CASSPQGYVTDTQYF.

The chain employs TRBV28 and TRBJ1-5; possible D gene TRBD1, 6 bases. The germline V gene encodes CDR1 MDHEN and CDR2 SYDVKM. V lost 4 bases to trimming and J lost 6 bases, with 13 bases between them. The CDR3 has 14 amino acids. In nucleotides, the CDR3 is TGTGCCAGCAGTTCAGCAGGGGATGGTCAGCCCCAGCATTTT. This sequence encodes CASSSAGDGQPQHF.

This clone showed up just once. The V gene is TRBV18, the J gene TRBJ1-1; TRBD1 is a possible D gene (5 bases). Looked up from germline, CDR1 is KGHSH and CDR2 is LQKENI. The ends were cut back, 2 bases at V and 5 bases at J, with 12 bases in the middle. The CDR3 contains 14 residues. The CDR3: CASSPLGEGTEAFF. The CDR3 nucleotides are TGTGCCAGCTCACCATTGGGGGAAGGGACTGAAGCTTTCTTT.